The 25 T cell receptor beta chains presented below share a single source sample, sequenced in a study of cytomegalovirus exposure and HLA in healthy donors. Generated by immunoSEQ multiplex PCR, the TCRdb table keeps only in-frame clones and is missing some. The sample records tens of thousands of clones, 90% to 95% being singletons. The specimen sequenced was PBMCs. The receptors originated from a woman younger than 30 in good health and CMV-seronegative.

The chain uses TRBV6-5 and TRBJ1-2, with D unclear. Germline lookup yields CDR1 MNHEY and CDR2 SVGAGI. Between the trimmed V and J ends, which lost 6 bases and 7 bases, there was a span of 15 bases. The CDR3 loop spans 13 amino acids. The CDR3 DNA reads TGTGCCAGCAGCCAAACGACTGTTCTTGGCTACACCTTC. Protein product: CASSQTTVLGYTF.

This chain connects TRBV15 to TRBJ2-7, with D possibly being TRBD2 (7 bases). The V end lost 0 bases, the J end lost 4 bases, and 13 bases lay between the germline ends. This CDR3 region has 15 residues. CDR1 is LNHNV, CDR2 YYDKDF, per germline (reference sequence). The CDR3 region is CATSREQGGGYEQYF. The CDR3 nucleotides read TGTGCCACCAGCAGAGAACAGGGAGGGGGTTACGAGCAGTACTTC.

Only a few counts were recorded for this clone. DNA of the CDR3: TGTGCCAGCAGCTTGGACAGGGGGGAGCAGTACGTC. Translated: CASSLDRGEQYV. V is TRBV7-8 and J is TRBJ2-7, with 10 nucleotides matching TRBD1. Per germline, CDR1 SGHVS and CDR2 FQNEAQ. V lost 3 bases and J lost 7; bases outside the gene matches: 0. This CDR3 has 12 residues.

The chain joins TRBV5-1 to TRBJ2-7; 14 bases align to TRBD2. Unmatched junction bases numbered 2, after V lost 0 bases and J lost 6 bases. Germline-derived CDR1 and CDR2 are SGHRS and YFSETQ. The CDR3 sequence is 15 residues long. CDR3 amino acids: CASSLGLAGGREQYF. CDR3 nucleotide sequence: TGCGCCAGCAGCTTGGGACTAGCGGGGGGGCGCGAGCAGTACTTC. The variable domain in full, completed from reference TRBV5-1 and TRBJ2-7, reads KAGVTQTPRYLIKTRGQQVTLSCSPISGHRSVSWYQQTPGQGLQFLFEYFSETQRNKGNFPGRFSGRQFSNSRSEMNVSTLELGDSALYLCASSLGLAGGREQYFGPGTRLTVT.

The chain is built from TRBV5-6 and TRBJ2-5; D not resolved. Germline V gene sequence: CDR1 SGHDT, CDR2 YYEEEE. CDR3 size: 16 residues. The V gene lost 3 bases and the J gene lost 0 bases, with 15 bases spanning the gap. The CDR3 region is CASSSHTKTNQETQYF. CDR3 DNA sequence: TGTGCCAGCAGCTCCCATACTAAGACCAACCAAGAGACCCAGTACTTC.

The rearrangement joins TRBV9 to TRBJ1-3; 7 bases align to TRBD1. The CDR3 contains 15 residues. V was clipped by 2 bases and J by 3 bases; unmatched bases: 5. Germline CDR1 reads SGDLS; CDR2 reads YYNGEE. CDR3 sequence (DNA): TGTGCCAGCAGCGTTCTAGGGGGCCGTGGAAACACCATATATTTT. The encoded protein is CASSVLGGRGNTIYF.

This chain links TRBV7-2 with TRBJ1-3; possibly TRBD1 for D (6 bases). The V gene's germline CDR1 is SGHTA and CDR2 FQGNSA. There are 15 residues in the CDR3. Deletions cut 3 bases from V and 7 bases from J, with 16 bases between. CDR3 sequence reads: CASSFTGTNRNTIYF. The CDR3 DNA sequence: TGTGCCAGCAGCTTCACCGGGACAAATAGGAACACCATATATTTT. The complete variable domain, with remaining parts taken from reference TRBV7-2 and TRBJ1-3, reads GAGVSQSPSNKVTEKGKDVELRCDPISGHTALYWYRQSLGQGLEFLIYFQGNSAPDKSGLPSDRFSAERTGGSVSTLTIQRTQQEDSAVYLCASSFTGTNRNTIYFGEGSWLTVV.

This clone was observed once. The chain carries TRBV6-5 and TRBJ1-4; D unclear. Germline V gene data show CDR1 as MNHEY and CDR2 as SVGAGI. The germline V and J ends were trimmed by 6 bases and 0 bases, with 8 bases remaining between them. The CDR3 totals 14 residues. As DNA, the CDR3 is TGTGCCAGCAGCAGGATGTCAACTAATGAAAAACTGTTTTTT. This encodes CASSRMSTNEKLFF.

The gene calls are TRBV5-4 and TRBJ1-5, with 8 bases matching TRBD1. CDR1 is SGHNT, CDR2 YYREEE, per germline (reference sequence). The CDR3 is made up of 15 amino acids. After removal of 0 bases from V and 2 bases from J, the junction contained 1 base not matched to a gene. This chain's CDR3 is CASSLAGGGNQPQHF. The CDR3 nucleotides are TGTGCCAGCAGCTTGGCAGGGGGCGGCAATCAGCCCCAGCATTTT.

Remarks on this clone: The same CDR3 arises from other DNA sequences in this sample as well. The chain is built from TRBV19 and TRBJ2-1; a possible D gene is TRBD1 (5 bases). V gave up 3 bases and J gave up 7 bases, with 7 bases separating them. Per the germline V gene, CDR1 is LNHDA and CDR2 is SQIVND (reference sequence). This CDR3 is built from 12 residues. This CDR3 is CASSIRGNEQFF. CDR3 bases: TGTGCCAGTAGTATTAGGGGTAATGAGCAGTTCTTC.

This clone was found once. The CDR3, as DNA: TGCGCCAGCAGCCAACCAACGACTAGCGGGGCCTCCTACAATGAGCAGTTCTTC. This translates into CASSQPTTSGASYNEQFF. The chain carries TRBV5-1 and TRBJ2-1; 11 bases fit TRBD2. CDR1 and CDR2 from the germline V gene are SGHRS and YFSETQ. V lost 4 bases, J lost 0 bases, and 9 bases stayed unmatched. The CDR3 totals 18 residues.

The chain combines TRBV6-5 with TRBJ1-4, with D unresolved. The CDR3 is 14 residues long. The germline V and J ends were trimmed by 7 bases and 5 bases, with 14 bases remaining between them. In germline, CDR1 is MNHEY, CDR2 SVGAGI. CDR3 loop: CASKRQVSNEKLFF. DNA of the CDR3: TGTGCCAGCAAAAGACAAGTCTCCAATGAAAAACTGTTTTTT.

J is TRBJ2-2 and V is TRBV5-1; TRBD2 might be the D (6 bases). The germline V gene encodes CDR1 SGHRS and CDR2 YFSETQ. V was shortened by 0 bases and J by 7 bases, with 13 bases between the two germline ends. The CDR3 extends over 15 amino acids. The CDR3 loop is CASSLAVEGHGELFF. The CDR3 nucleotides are TGCGCCAGCAGCTTGGCCGTGGAGGGTCACGGGGAGCTGTTTTTT. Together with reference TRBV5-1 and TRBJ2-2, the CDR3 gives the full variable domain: KAGVTQTPRYLIKTRGQQVTLSCSPISGHRSVSWYQQTPGQGLQFLFEYFSETQRNKGNFPGRFSGRQFSNSRSEMNVSTLELGDSALYLCASSLAVEGHGELFFGEGSRLTVL.

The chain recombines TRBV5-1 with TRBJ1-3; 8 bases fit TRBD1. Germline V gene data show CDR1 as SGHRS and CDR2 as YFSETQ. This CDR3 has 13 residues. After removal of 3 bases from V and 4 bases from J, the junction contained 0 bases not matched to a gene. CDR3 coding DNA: TGCGCCAGCAGCTCAGGGGGCGGAAACACCATATATTTT. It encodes CASSSGGGNTIYF.

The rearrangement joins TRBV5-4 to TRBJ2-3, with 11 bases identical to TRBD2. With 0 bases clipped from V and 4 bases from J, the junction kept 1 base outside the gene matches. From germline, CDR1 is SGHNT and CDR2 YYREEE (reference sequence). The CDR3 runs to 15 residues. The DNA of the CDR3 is TGTGCCAGCAGCTTGGCTAGCGGGGGGCCAGATACGCAGTATTTT. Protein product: CASSLASGGPDTQYF.

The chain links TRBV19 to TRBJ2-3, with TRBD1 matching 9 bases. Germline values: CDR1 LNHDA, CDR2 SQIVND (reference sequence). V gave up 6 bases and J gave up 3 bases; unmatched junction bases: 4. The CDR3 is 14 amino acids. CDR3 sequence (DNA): TGTGCCAGTAGGGACAGGGGAAGGACAGATACGCAGTATTTT. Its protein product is CASRDRGRTDTQYF. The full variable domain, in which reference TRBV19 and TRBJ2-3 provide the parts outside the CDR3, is DGGITQSPKYLFRKEGQNVTLSCEQNLNHDAMYWYRQDPGQGLRLIYYSQIVNDFQKGDIAEGYSVSREKKESFPLTVTSAQKNPTAFYLCASRDRGRTDTQYFGPGTRLTVL.

Here the CDR3 reads CASTRDRVGQETQYF. CDR3 bases: TGCGCCAGCACCCGGGACAGGGTAGGGCAAGAGACCCAGTACTTC. This chain connects TRBV5-1 to TRBJ2-5; 9 nucleotides line up with TRBD1. The germline V gene has CDR1 SGHRS and CDR2 YFSETQ. This CDR3 has 15 amino acids. Trimming at V came to 6 bases and at J to 2 bases, leaving 8 bases not matched to a gene. Using reference TRBV5-1 and TRBJ2-5 for the parts outside the CDR3, the full variable domain is KAGVTQTPRYLIKTRGQQVTLSCSPISGHRSVSWYQQTPGQGLQFLFEYFSETQRNKGNFPGRFSGRQFSNSRSEMNVSTLELGDSALYLCASTRDRVGQETQYFGPGTRLLVL.

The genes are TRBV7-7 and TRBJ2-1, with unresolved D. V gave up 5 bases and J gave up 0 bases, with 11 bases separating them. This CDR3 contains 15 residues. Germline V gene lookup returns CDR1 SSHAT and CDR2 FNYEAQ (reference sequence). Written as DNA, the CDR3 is TGTGCCAGCAGCCTTTCATTGAGCTCCTACAATGAGCAGTTCTTC. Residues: CASSLSLSSYNEQFF.

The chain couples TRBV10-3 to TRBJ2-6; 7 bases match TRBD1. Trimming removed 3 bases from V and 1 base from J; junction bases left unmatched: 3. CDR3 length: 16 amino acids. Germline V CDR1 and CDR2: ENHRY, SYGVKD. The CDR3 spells CAISDTQGSGANVLTF. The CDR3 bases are TGTGCCATCAGTGACACACAGGGGTCTGGGGCCAACGTCCTGACTTTC.

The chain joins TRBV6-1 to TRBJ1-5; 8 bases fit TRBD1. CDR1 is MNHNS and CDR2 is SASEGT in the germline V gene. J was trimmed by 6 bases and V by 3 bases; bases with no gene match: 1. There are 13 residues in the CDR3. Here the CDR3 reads CASSETGVQPQHF. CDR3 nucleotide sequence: TGTGCCAGCAGTGAGACAGGGGTTCAGCCCCAGCATTTT.

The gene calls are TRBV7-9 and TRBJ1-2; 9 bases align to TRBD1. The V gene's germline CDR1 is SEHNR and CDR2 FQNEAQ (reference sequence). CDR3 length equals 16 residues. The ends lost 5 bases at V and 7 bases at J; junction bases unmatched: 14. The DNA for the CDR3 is TGTGCCAGCAGCCCTGTGGGACAGGGTTTATCGGGTGGCTACACCTTC. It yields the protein CASSPVGQGLSGGYTF. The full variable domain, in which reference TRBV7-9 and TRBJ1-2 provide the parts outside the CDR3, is DTGVSQNPRHKITKRGQNVTFRCDPISEHNRLYWYRQTLGQGPEFLTYFQNEAQLEKSRLLSDRFSAERPKGSFSTLEIQRTEQGDSAMYLCASSPVGQGLSGGYTFGSGTRLTVV.

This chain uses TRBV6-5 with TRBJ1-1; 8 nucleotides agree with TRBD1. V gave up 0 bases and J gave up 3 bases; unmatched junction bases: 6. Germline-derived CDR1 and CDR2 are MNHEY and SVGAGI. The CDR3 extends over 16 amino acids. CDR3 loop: CASSYSRTGFDTEAFF. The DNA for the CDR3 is TGTGCCAGCAGTTACTCGAGGACAGGGTTTGACACTGAAGCTTTCTTT.

The CDR3 DNA reads TGTGCCAGCAGCTCACCCCCCGGGACAGAGGCGTTCTTC. It codes for CASSSPPGTEAFF. This sequence joins TRBV7-6 and TRBJ2-1, with TRBD1 identical over 7 bases. V lost 4 bases and J lost 15; bases outside the gene matches: 12. CDR3 length: 13 residues. CDR1 SGHVS and CDR2 FNYEAQ come from the germline V gene. Combining the CDR3 with reference TRBV7-6 and TRBJ2-1 gives the whole variable domain GAGVSQSPRYKVTKRGQDVALRCDPISGHVSLYWYRQALGQGPEFLTYFNYEAQQDKSGLPNDRFSAERPEGSISTLTIQRTEQRDSAMYRCASSSPPGTEAFFGPGTRLTVL.

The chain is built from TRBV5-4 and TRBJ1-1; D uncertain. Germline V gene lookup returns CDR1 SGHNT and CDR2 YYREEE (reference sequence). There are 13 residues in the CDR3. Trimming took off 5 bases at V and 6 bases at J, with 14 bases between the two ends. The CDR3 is CASRLGEGAEAFF. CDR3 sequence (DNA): TGTGCCAGCAGACTTGGTGAGGGCGCTGAAGCTTTCTTT.

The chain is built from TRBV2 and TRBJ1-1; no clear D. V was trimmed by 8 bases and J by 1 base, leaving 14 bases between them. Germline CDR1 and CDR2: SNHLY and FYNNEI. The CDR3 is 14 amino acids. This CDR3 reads CASHSGLGNTEAFF. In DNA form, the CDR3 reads TGTGCCAGCCACTCAGGTCTTGGGAACACTGAAGCTTTCTTT.